This T cell receptor beta chain came from a study of T cells in Graves' hyperthyroidism and ophthalmopathy. This clonotype occurred a few times. The V gene's germline CDR1 is MNHEY and CDR2 SMNVEV (reference sequence). The V end was cut by 3 bases, the J end by 6 bases, with 6 bases between. The CDR3 is 12 amino acids. Amplified regions were TCR beta CDR3 sequences from RNA transcripts. An initial round of RT-PCR targeting the TCR CDR3 relied on the HTBI primer set. TCRdb re-called the multiplex PCR reads with MiXCR, one entry per CDR3 protein. The sample gives 200,000 to 250,000 distinct CDR3 sequences, approximately 17% of which show up once; 50% is in the top ten.

This receptor was identified in a man aged 45-65 years with Graves' hyperthyroidism. V is TRBV27 and J is TRBJ2-1; D unresolved. Sequencing was carried out using blood. The CDR3 bases are TGTGCCAGCAGTTTCAGCACCAATGAGCAGTTCTTC. Translated, it gives CASSFSTNEQFF.